The 16 T cell receptor beta chains below come from one sample, sequenced in a study of shared clonotypes between healthy human individuals. It was CD45RO-negative cells, positively selected for CCR7, that made up naive CD8 cells, with terminally differentiated effector memory CD45RA+ cells excluded. Assay: immunoSEQ multiplex PCR; the TCRdb copy retains only in-frame clones and omits some. The table shows roughly 550,000 clones, with over 95% occurring only once. Sequenced sample: naive CD8+ T cells sorted from blood. The receptors come from a woman aged 25 to 39 in good health.

J is TRBJ1-2 and V is TRBV11-1, with D uncertain. V gave up 3 bases and J gave up 0 bases, with 8 bases separating them. CDR3 length equals 14 residues. CDR1 and CDR2 (germline): SGHAT, FQDESV (reference sequence). The CDR3 DNA is TGTGCCAGCAGCTTTATGGGCACTAACTATGGCTACACCTTC. Translating gives CASSFMGTNYGYTF.

This chain uses TRBV5-6 with TRBJ2-5, with D perhaps matching TRBD2 (6 bases). In germline, CDR1 is SGHDT, CDR2 YYEEEE. This CDR3 is 13 amino acids long. Trimming stripped 4 bases from V and 7 bases from J, with 14 bases between. CDR3 DNA sequence: TGTGCCAGCAGCGGTCGGAGGGGCTGGACCCAGTACTTC. Translation: CASSGRRGWTQYF.

This chain joins TRBV27 and TRBJ2-3, with no clear D. The germline gives CDR1 MNHEY, CDR2 SMNVEV (reference sequence). The CDR3 contains 12 residues. V gave up 3 bases and J gave up 6 bases, with 7 bases separating them. CDR3 residues: CASSFPSDTQYF. DNA for the CDR3: TGTGCCAGCAGTTTCCCCTCGGATACGCAGTATTTT.

This clone occurred once. V is TRBV25-1 and J is TRBJ1-6; no clear D gene. The CDR3 contains 16 residues. Trimming left V 3 bases short and J 10 bases short, with 19 bases between. The germline gives CDR1 MGHDK, CDR2 SYGVNS. The DNA of the CDR3 is TGTGCCAGCAGTGACGGGTCTATAGGGAGCGGGTCACCCCTCCACTTT. It codes for CASSDGSIGSGSPLHF. The full variable domain, rest sourced from reference TRBV25-1 and TRBJ1-6, is EADIYQTPRYLVIGTGKKITLECSQTMGHDKMYWYQQDPGMELHLIHYSYGVNSTEKGDLSSESTVSRIRTEHFPLTLESARPSHTSQYLCASSDGSIGSGSPLHFGNGTRLTVT.

In DNA, the CDR3 is TGCGCCAGCAGCTACACAGGGGGACAGCATGAGCAGTTCTTC. Encoded protein: CASSYTGGQHEQFF. The rearrangement joins TRBV5-1 to TRBJ2-1, with 8 bases aligning to TRBD1. Germline V gene sequence: CDR1 SGHRS, CDR2 YFSETQ. This CDR3 is built from 14 residues. The junction had 7 bases not matched to a gene; V was cut back by 3 bases and J by 8 bases.

The chain uses TRBV27 and TRBJ1-1; no reliable D call. Germline CDR1 and CDR2: MNHEY and SMNVEV (reference sequence). Deletions cut 2 bases from V and 4 bases from J, with 8 bases between. The CDR3 contains 13 residues. The CDR3 is CASSLVLGTEAFF. CDR3 bases: TGTGCCAGCAGTTTAGTTCTGGGCACTGAAGCTTTCTTT.

A single count supports this clone. The J gene is TRBJ2-1, the V gene TRBV7-9; 11 positions agree with TRBD2. V was clipped by 8 bases and J by 4 bases; unmatched bases: 10. The CDR3 extends over 16 amino acids. Germline V lookup: CDR1 SEHNR, CDR2 FQNEAQ (reference sequence). CDR3 protein: CASRTGTSGKYNEQFF. The CDR3 DNA reads TGTGCCAGCCGAACCGGGACTAGCGGAAAATACAATGAGCAGTTCTTC.

The chain joins TRBV19 to TRBJ2-7; 10 bases match TRBD2. V gave up 6 bases and J gave up 3 bases; unmatched junction bases: 8. The CDR3 runs 15 residues. CDR1 is LNHDA, CDR2 SQIVND, per germline (reference sequence). The CDR3 nucleotides read TGTGCCAGTAGCCCCGGACTAGCGGTTGACTACGAGCAGTACTTC. Translation: CASSPGLAVDYEQYF.

The gene calls are TRBV18 and TRBJ2-5; 11 nucleotides align to TRBD2. The length of the CDR3 is 15 residues. V was clipped by 4 bases and J by 1 base; unmatched bases: 2. The germline gives CDR1 KGHSH, CDR2 LQKENI. In DNA, the CDR3 is TGTGCCAGCTCACGACTAGCGGGACTCCAAGAGACCCAGTACTTC. Translation: CASSRLAGLQETQYF.

The chain links TRBV4-2 to TRBJ2-2, with D hard to call. Trimming took 4 bases from V and 0 from J, leaving 9 bases between them. The CDR3 runs to 15 residues. CDR1 is LGHNA and CDR2 is YNFKEQ in the germline V gene. The CDR3 nucleotides read TGTGCCAGCAGCCCGGTTCATTCGAACACCGGGGAGCTGTTTTTT. It translates to CASSPVHSNTGELFF.

Points on this clone: This CDR3 is also generated by other DNA sequences in the sample. The rearrangement uses TRBV28 and TRBJ1-5, with D possibly being TRBD1 (6 bases). Per the germline V gene, CDR1 is MDHEN and CDR2 is SYDVKM. V lost 4 bases to trimming and J lost 3 bases, with 7 bases between them. The CDR3 runs to 13 residues. CDR3 nucleotide sequence: TGTGCCAGCAGTTGGACAGTCAATCAGCCCCAGCATTTT. Protein: CASSWTVNQPQHF.

The chain carries TRBV2 and TRBJ1-1, with unresolved D. V was pared by 7 bases and J by 7 bases, with 22 bases between. CDR3 length: 15 residues. Germline CDR1 SNHLY, CDR2 FYNNEI. The CDR3, as DNA: TGTGCCAGCATTACCATTAACGACGGCCCGTATGAAGCTTTCTTT. As protein: CASITINDGPYEAFF.

Of note for this clone: The same CDR3 is also encoded by other DNA sequences in this sample. V gene TRBV19 combines with J gene TRBJ1-5; D remains unclear. The CDR3 is made up of 15 amino acids. Germline CDR1 is LNHDA and CDR2 is SQIVND (reference sequence). The germline V and J ends were trimmed by 3 bases and 0 bases, with 9 bases remaining between them. The CDR3 sequence is CASSIVTASNQPQHF. The DNA for the CDR3 is TGTGCCAGTAGTATCGTGACGGCTAGCAATCAGCCCCAGCATTTT.

The V and J genes are TRBV6-6 and TRBJ1-1, with D possibly matching TRBD1 (6 bases). The CDR3 contains 15 residues. CDR1 is MNHNY and CDR2 is SVGAGI in the germline V gene (reference sequence). Deletions cut 6 bases from V and 1 base from J, with 15 bases between. The CDR3 sequence: CASREPGTRNTEAFF. CDR3 coding DNA: TGTGCCAGCAGGGAGCCCGGGACACGGAACACTGAAGCTTTCTTT.

The V gene is TRBV28, the J gene TRBJ1-2, with no clear D. Trimming took off 6 bases at V and 4 bases at J, with 12 bases between the two ends. Germline values: CDR1 MDHEN, CDR2 SYDVKM. The CDR3 contains 13 residues. CDR3: CASSPRDTYGYTF. DNA for the CDR3: TGTGCCAGCAGCCCTCGAGACACCTATGGCTACACCTTC.

The chain is built from TRBV27 and TRBJ2-7; no definite D call. CDR1 MNHEY and CDR2 SMNVEV come from the germline V gene (reference sequence). The CDR3 is made up of 14 amino acids. With 2 bases removed from V and 0 bases from J, the gap between germline ends came to 8 bases. CDR3 in amino acids: CASSLGDVSYEQYF. The CDR3 DNA sequence: TGTGCCAGCAGTTTAGGCGATGTCTCCTACGAGCAGTACTTC.